This TCR beta chain was sequenced in a study of cytomegalovirus exposure and HLA in healthy donors. Findings and caveats of the study: The study reported that TCR beta sequences accurately predicted HLA-A and HLA-B alleles in most subjects. In a later analysis, an Asian-associated ancestry cluster reportedly showed fewer N-insertions than the approximately 660-donor mean. Immune exposure information comprised only CMV serostatus.

Use of 60 Vbeta and 13 Jbeta primers characterized the PCR. In the authors' methods: Later work found approximately 80 million unique TCR beta chains, with roughly 11 million shared. Only in-frame clones appear in the TCRdb table, and some are missing; sequencing was by immunoSEQ multiplex PCR. That table gives V, J and clone size, and the DNA gave D and trimming. The sample yields more than 80,000 clones, around 74% seen once. The ends lost 4 bases at V and 10 bases at J; junction bases unmatched: 16. There are 16 residues in the CDR3. Germline lookup yields CDR1 SGHRS and CDR2 YFSETQ. In regard to this clone: What it binds is not known.

Sequenced input: PBMCs. The source of this sequence is a woman aged 70-85 years in good health and CMV-seropositive. The chain joins TRBV5-1 to TRBJ2-1; 8 nucleotides agree with TRBD2. Here the CDR3 reads CASSLQLAASTTEQFF. CDR3 in DNA: TGCGCCAGCAGCCTGCAACTAGCGGCCTCCACGACGGAGCAGTTCTTC.